The rows below give T cell receptor beta chains drawn from one sample of a study of human CD4 T cells and Enterobacteriaceae. Here immunoSEQ multiplex PCR was the method, and the copy in TCRdb shows in-frame clones only, minus some. The table lists about 29,000 clones, approximately 84% of them singletons, with over 1.5% in the top ten. Specimen: memory CD4+ T cells from blood. The receptors derive from a human donor in good health. The CDR3 runs from the conserved cysteine through the conserved F or W. The size of a clone is reported for some rows only, either as once, few or many, or as a class for expanded clones.

cdr3_aa,v_call,clone_size
CASSFQGSGELFF,TRBV5-1,.
CASSLAGVQYF,TRBV5-6,.
CASSPGTSGSYEQYF,TRBV18,.
CASGRGRASSVSGNTIYF,TRBV28,.
CASSLVARTNYGYTF,TRBV5-6,.
CASSTSGVGELFF,TRBV19,.
CASSAQETQYF,TRBV7-2,once
CASSRTAYNEQFF,TRBV5-5,.
CASSLRRRNEQFF,TRBV5-1,once
CAISKEMGGKNYGYTF,TRBV10-3,few
CASSPQWDRLQYF,TRBV23-1,.
CASSLRLTGTAGVHEQFF,TRBV7-2,.
CASSPEGGTQYF,TRBV19,.
CASSFIIGTEQFF,TRBV5-5,.
CAISGIGTLGETQYF,TRBV10-3,.
CASSPREELFF,TRBV18,once
CASSLNYLGTDTQYF,TRBV7-2,.
CASSVEGREKLFF,TRBV9,.
CASSIRRGQNTGELFF,TRBV19,.
CASAPDILGNQPQHF,TRBV6-1,.
CASSRTSGSQDTQYF,TRBV18,few
CASSYTTRDTQYF,TRBV13,.
CASSPSGSGQETQYF,TRBV10-1,.
CASSPGTGELFF,TRBV7-3,once
CASSDVSSGNNEQFF,TRBV6-4,.
CSVAYGPDQPQHF,TRBV29-1,once
CASSLTGGVGTDTQYF,TRBV7-3,.
CSAWGGQGKDTQYF,TRBV29-1,.
CASKVRGPPNTGELFF,TRBV5-4,once
CAWSRSRGTGELFF,TRBV30,.
CSVRTSDRADEQFF,TRBV29-1,.
CASSGSGTGGIGGYTF,TRBV7-2,.
CASSPATGTGGRRETQYF,TRBV25-1,.
CSAGEVLGTQYF,TRBV29-1,.
CASSFSGQSYEQYF,TRBV28,.
CASSPSGAANVLTF,TRBV2,.
CASSASWLLYEQYF,TRBV6-5,.
CASSLGASGSYEQYF,TRBV7-6,.
CASSLLGSGYTF,TRBV5-1,.
CASSRTGGIRSRNTGELFF,TRBV7-8,.
CASSLWTGQETQYF,TRBV5-8,.
CASGLVLLAGTYEQYF,TRBV12-5,.
CASEDMTGEQYF,TRBV19,.
CASLYSGQGTDTQYF,TRBV28,.
CASSSGTGTYEQYF,TRBV5-1,.
CASITAGDSNYGYTF,TRBV19,.
CASSMKVEGKAFF,TRBV19,.
CASKSLSGTQGEKLFF,TRBV5-1,.
CASSFTPTNTEAFF,TRBV5-4,once
CASSQGGRDNQPQHF,TRBV4-1,.
CAWSVAQGASETQYF,TRBV30,few
CASREPGQDPYEQYF,TRBV6-1,.
CASSLGANTEAFF,TRBV5-1,.
CASLRGATTEAFF,TRBV6-1,.
CASRALPGQGKNIQYF,TRBV6-6,.
CASSTSETQYF,TRBV5-6,.
CASSSLRGLDQPQHF,TRBV6-5,few
CASSGTGIPINYGYTF,TRBV5-6,.
CASSSAAINYGYTF,TRBV5-1,.